These T cell receptor beta chains were read from a single sample in a study of blood T cell repertoires in COVID-19. The data were produced by immunoSEQ multiplex PCR, yet TCRdb's version contains in-frame clones alone and is incomplete. The sample yields a few hundred thousand clones, around 85% seen once. Material: peripheral blood. These TCRs come from a woman aged 50 to 60 with acute or convalescent COVID-19. Both conserved end residues are part of each CDR3. Fields, in order: D gene, clone size, V gene, J gene, CDR3 protein, CDR3 DNA. The D gene is left open where the match is weak. Where a row states a size, it is once, few, many or the class of an expanded clone; other rows omit it.

>TRBD1|-|TRBV7-2|TRBJ2-2
CASSMGQGETGELFF
TGTGCCAGCAGCATGGGACAGGGAGAGACCGGGGAGCTGTTTTTT
>TRBD1|many|TRBV25-1|TRBJ2-7
CASNTGTGLGEQYF
TGTGCCAGCAATACCGGGACAGGGCTCGGCGAGCAGTACTTC
>TRBD1|-|TRBV6-6|TRBJ2-7
CASSFRQGPYEQYF
TGTGCCAGCAGTTTTCGACAGGGACCCTACGAGCAGTACTTC
>TRBD1|-|TRBV28|TRBJ1-4
CASSFWTGGNEKLFF
TGTGCCAGCAGTTTTTGGACAGGAGGTAATGAAAAACTGTTTTTT
>TRBD2|few|TRBV6-2/TRBV6-3|TRBJ2-3
CASSFGLAGGDTQYF
TGTGCCAGCAGTTTCGGACTAGCGGGGGGGGATACGCAGTATTTT
>TRBD1|-|TRBV2|TRBJ2-7
CASGGQGGYEQYF
TGTGCCAGCGGGGGACAGGGGGGCTACGAGCAGTACTTC
>-|-|TRBV10-1|TRBJ1-6
CASQLSLHF
TGCGCCAGTCAGTTATCCCTCCACTTT
>TRBD1|-|TRBV5-4|TRBJ2-3
CASSLSPGGGTDTQYF
TGTGCCAGCAGCTTGTCCCCAGGGGGTGGCACAGATACGCAGTATTTT
>TRBD1|once|TRBV2|TRBJ1-1
CASRAQRQGGTEAFF
TGTGCCAGCCGAGCCCAAAGACAGGGAGGCACTGAAGCTTTCTTT
>TRBD2|-|TRBV3-1/TRBV3-2|TRBJ2-3
CASSPGGSGESQYF
TGTGCCAGCAGCCCCGGGGGTAGCGGGGAATCGCAGTATTTT
>TRBD1|-|TRBV4-3|TRBJ2-1
CASSYWTGRGSYNEQFF
TGCGCCAGCAGCTACTGGACAGGGCGAGGCTCCTACAATGAGCAGTTCTTC
>TRBD1|-|TRBV18|TRBJ1-2
CASSPSDRGYGYTF
TGTGCCAGCTCACCATCGGACAGGGGGTATGGCTACACCTTC
>TRBD1|-|TRBV18|TRBJ1-1
CASSPGQGGKGVGAFF
TGTGCCAGCTCACCGGGACAGGGGGGAAAAGGGGTCGGAGCTTTCTTT
>TRBD2|-|TRBV25-1|TRBJ2-1
CASTLSGRTEQFF
TGTGCCAGCACCCTTAGCGGGAGGACCGAGCAGTTCTTC
>-|-|TRBV27|TRBJ2-1
CASSLGVGGVDEQFF
TGTGCCAGCAGTTTAGGCGTAGGAGGGGTGGATGAGCAGTTCTTC
>-|-|TRBV19|TRBJ1-5
CASSPSGGISNQPQHF
TGTGCCAGTAGTCCCAGTGGGGGCATCAGCAATCAGCCCCAGCATTTT
>TRBD1|-|TRBV7-2|TRBJ1-1
CASSFAGGFTEAFF
TGTGCCAGCAGCTTCGCAGGGGGTTTCACTGAAGCTTTCTTT
>TRBD2|-|TRBV19|TRBJ2-3
CASSRRASGGPVSSTDTQYF
TGTGCCAGTAGTCGGCGAGCGAGCGGGGGCCCGGTCTCGAGCACAGATACGCAGTATTTT